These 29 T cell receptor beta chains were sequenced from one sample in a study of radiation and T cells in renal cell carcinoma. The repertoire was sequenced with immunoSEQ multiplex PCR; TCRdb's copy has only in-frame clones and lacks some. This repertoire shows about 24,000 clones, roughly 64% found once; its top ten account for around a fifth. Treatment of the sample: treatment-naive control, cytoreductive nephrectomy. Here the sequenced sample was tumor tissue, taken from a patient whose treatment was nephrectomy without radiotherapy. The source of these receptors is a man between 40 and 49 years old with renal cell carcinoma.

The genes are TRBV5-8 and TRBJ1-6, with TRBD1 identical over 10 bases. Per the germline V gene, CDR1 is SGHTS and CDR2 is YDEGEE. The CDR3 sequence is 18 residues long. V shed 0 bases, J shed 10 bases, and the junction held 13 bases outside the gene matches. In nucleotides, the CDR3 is TGTGCCAGCAGCTTGGCCCCTGCGAGACAGGGGGCAAGCTCACCCCTCCACTTT. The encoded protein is CASSLAPARQGASSPLHF.

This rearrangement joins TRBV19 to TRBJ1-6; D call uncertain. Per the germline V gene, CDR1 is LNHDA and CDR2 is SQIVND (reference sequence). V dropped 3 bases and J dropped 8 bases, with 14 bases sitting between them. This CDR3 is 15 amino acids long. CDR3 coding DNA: TGTGCCAGTAGTATTAGGTTTGGTCGGGATTCACCCCTCCACTTT. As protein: CASSIRFGRDSPLHF.

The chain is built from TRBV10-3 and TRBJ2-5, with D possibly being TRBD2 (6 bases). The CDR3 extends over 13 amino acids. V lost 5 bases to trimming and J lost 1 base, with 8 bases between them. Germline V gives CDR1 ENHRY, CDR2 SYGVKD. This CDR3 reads CAISSGPQETQYF. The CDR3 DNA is TGTGCCATCAGTAGCGGGCCCCAAGAGACCCAGTACTTC.

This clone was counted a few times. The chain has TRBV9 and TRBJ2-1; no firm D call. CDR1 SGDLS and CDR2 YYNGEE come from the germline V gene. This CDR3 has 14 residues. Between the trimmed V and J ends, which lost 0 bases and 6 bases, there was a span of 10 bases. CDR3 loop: CASSVEGQINEQFF. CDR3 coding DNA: TGTGCCAGCAGCGTAGAAGGGCAGATCAATGAGCAGTTCTTC.

CDR3 nucleotide sequence: TGTGCCAGCAGCTTAACTGGAGGTCCCTCCTACGAGCAGTACTTC. Its protein product is CASSLTGGPSYEQYF. The chain combines TRBV7-3 with TRBJ2-7, with D possibly being TRBD2 (5 bases). In germline, CDR1 is SGHTA, CDR2 FQGTGA. Between the trimmed V and J ends, which lost 0 bases and 0 bases, there was a span of 9 bases. This CDR3 is built from 15 residues.

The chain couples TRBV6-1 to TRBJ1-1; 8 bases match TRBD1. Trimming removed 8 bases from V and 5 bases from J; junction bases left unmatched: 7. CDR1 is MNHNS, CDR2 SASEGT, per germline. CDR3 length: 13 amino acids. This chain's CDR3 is CASGQGGRTEAFF. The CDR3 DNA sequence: TGTGCCAGCGGACAGGGCGGGAGGACTGAAGCTTTCTTT.

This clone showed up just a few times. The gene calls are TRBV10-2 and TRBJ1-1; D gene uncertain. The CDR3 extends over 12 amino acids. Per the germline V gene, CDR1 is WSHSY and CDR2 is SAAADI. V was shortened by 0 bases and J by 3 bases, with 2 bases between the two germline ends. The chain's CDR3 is CASSESDTEAFF. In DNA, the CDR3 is TGCGCCAGCAGTGAGTCGGACACTGAAGCTTTCTTT.

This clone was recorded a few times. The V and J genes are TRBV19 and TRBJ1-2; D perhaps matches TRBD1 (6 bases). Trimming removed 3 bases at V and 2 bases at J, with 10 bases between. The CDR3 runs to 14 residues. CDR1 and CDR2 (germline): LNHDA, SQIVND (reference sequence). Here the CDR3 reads CASSMLQGNYGYTF. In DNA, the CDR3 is TGTGCCAGTAGTATGCTACAGGGCAACTATGGCTACACCTTC.

CDR3 loop: CASSVGFYGQYV. In nucleotides, the CDR3 is TGTGCCAGCAGTGTTGGATTTTACGGGCAGTACGTC. This chain links TRBV6-1 with TRBJ2-7; D unresolved. The germline V gene encodes CDR1 MNHNS and CDR2 SASEGT. The CDR3 has 12 amino acids.

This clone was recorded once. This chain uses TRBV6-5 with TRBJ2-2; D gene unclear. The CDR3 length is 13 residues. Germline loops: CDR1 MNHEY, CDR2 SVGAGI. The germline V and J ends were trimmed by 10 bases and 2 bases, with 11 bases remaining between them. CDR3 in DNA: TGTGCCACCGGACGACTCAACACCGGGGAGCTGTTTTTT. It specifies CATGRLNTGELFF.

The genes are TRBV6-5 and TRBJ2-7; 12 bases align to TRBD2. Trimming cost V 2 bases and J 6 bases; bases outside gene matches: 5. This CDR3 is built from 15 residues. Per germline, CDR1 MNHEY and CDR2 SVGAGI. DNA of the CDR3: TGTGCCAGCAGTTACGCTAGCGGGGGGGCCGCCGAGCAGTACGTC. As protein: CASSYASGGAAEQYV.

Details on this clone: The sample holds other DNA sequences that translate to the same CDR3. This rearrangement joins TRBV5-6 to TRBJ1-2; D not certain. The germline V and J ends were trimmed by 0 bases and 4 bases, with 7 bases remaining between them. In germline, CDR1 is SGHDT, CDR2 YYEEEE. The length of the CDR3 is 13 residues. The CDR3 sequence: CASSLGGSYGYTF. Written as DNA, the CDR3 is TGTGCCAGCAGCTTGGGAGGATCCTATGGCTACACCTTC.

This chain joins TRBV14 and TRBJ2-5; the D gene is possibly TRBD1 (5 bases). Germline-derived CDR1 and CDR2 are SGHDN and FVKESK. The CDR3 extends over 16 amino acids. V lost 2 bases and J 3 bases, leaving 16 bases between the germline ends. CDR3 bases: TGTGCCAGCAGCCAACCGTTTAAGACAGAAGAAGAGACCCAGTACTTC. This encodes CASSQPFKTEEETQYF.

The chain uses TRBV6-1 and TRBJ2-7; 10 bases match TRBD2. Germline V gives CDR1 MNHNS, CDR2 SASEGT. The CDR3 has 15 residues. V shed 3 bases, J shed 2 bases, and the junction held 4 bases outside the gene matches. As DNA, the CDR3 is TGTGCCAGCAGTGACCCAACTAGCGGGACCTACGAGCAGTACTTC. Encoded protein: CASSDPTSGTYEQYF.

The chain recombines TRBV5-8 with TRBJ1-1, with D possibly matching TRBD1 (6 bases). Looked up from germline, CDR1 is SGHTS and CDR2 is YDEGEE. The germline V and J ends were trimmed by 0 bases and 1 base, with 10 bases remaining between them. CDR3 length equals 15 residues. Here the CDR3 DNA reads TGTGCCAGCAGCTTGGAGTGGGGGCAGAACACTGAAGCTTTCTTT. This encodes CASSLEWGQNTEAFF.

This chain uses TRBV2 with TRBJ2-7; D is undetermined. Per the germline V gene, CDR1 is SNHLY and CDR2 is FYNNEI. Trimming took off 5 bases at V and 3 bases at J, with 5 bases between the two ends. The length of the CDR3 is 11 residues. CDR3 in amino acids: CASSLYYEQYV. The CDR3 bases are TGTGCCAGCAGTCTGTACTACGAGCAGTACGTC.

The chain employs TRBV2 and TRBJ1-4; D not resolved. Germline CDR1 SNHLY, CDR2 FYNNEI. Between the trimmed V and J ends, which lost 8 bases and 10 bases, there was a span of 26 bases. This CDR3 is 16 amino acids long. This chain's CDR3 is CASGPRAQNQGGKLFF. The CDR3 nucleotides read TGTGCCAGCGGACCACGTGCGCAGAACCAAGGAGGAAAACTGTTTTTT.

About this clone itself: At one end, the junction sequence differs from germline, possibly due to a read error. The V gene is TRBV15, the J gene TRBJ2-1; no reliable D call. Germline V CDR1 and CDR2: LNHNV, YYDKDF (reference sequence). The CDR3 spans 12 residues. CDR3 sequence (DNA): TGTGCCACCAGCCGAGAGCCCCATGAGCAGTTCTTC. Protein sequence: CATSREPHEQFF.

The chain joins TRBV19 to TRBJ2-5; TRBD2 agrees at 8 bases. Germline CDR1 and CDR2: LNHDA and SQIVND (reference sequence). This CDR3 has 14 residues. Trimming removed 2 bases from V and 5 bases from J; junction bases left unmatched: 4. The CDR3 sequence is CASSISGGRETQYF. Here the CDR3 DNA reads TGTGCCAGTAGTATAAGCGGGGGTCGGGAGACCCAGTACTTC.

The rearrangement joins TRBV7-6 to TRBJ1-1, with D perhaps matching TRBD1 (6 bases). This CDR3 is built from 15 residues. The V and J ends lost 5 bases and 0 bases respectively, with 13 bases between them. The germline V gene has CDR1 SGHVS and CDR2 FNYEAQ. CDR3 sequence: CASSPSQGLNTEAFF. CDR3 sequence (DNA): TGTGCCAGCAGCCCAAGTCAGGGGTTGAACACTGAAGCTTTCTTT.

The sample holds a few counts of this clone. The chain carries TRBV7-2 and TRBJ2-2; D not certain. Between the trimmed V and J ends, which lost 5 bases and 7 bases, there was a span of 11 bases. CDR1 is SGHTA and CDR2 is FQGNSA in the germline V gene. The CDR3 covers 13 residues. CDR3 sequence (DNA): TGTGCCAGCAGCCCGGGCCGTATCGGGGAGCTGTTTTTT. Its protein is CASSPGRIGELFF.

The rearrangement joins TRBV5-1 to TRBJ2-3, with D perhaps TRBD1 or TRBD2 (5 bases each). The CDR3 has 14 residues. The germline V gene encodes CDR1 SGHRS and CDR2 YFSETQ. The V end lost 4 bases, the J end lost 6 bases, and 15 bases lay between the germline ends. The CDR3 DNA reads TGCGCCAGCAGCCGGGGCCGTCCGGCGGATACGCAGTATTTT. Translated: CASSRGRPADTQYF.

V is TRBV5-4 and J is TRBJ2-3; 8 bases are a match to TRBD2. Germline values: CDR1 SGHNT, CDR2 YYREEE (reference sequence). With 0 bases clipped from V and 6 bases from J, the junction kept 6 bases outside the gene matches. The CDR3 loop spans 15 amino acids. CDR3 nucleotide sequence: TGTGCCAGCAGCTTGGCCGGGCGGGGGGCGGATACGCAGTATTTT. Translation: CASSLAGRGADTQYF.

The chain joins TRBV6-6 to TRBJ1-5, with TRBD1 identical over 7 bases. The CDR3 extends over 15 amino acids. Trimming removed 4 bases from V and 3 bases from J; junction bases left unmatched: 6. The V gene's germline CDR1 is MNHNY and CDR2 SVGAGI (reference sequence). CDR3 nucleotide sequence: TGTGCCAGCAGTTCCTACAGGGGTGACAATCAGCCCCAGCATTTT. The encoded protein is CASSSYRGDNQPQHF.

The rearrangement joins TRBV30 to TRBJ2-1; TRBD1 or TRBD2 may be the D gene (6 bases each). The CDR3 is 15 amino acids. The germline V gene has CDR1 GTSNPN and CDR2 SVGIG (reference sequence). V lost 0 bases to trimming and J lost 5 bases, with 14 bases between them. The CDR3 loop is CAWSVGGRGNNEQFF. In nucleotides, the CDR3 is TGTGCCTGGAGTGTAGGGGGGAGAGGAAACAATGAGCAGTTCTTC. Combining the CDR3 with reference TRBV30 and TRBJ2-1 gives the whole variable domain SQTIHQWPATLVQPVGSPLSLECTVEGTSNPNLYWYRQAAGRGLQLLFYSVGIGQISSEVPQNLSASRPQDRQFILSSKKLLLSDSGFYLCAWSVGGRGNNEQFFGPGTRLTVL.

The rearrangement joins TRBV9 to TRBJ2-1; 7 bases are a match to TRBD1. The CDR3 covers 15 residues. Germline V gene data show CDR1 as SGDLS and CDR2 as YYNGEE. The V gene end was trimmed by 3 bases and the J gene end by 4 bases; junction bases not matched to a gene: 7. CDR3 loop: CASSAQPGGYNEQFF. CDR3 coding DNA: TGTGCCAGCAGCGCACAGCCAGGGGGATACAATGAGCAGTTCTTC.

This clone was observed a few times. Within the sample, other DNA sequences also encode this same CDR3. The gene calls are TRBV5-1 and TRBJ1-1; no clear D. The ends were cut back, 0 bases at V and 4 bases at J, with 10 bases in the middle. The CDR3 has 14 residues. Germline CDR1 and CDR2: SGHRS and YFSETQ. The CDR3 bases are TGCGCCAGCAGCTTGGCCGCGGTGGGCACTGAAGCTTTCTTT. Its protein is CASSLAAVGTEAFF.

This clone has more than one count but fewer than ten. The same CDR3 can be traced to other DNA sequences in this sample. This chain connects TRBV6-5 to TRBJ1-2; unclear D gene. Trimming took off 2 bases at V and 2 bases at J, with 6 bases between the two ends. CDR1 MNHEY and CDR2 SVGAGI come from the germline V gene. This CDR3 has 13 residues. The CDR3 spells CASSYGQNYGYTF. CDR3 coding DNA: TGTGCCAGCAGTTACGGGCAGAACTATGGCTACACCTTC.

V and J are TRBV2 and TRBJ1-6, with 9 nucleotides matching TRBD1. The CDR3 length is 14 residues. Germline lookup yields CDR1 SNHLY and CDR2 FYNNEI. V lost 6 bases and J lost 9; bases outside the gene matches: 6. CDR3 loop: CASSGGQGVSPLHF. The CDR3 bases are TGTGCCAGCAGCGGGGGACAGGGCGTTTCACCCCTCCACTTT.